This T cell receptor (beta chain) came from a study of technical replicates of blood from a handful of donors. The CDR3 runs 17 residues. Germline CDR1 SGHVS, CDR2 FNYEAQ. J was trimmed by 2 bases and V by 5 bases; bases with no gene match: 14. This clone was detected a few times. Only in-frame clones appear in the TCRdb table, and some are missing; sequencing was by immunoSEQ multiplex PCR. This table holds 55,000 to 70,000 clones, approximately 89% found once. This TCR was sampled from a human donor in good health. Some clones in this sample may be carry-over from other donors' samples. Sequenced input: PBMCs. This chain connects TRBV7-6 to TRBJ1-1; 7 bases map to TRBD1. CDR3 in amino acids: CASSAIIQGGPNTEAFF. The CDR3 DNA follows: TGTGCCAGCAGCGCTATAATTCAGGGGGGCCCTAACACTGAAGCTTTCTTT.